This TCR beta chain was sequenced in a study of blood T cell repertoires in COVID-19. Study in general: The study drew acute and convalescent COVID-19 samples from the United States, Italy and Spain. T cells, B-cell-depleted T cells, or PBMCs supplied cDNA or gDNA.

V dropped 6 bases and J dropped 5 bases, with 10 bases sitting between them. CDR1 and CDR2 from the germline V gene are DFQATT and SNEGSKA (reference sequence). This CDR3 is 11 amino acids long. This clone occurred once. In the original processing: Estimation of nucleated cell counts was performed using reference gene primer amplification. The data were produced by immunoSEQ multiplex PCR, yet TCRdb's version contains in-frame clones alone and is incomplete. V, J and clone size were drawn from that table, and D and trimming were deduced from the DNA. The sample yields roughly 33,000 clones, less than 85% seen once.

This sequence originates from a human donor with acute or convalescent COVID-19. The donor label of this sample is uncertain. The sample was peripheral blood. This rearrangement joins TRBV20-1 to TRBJ1-1, with D unclear. Written as DNA, the CDR3 is TGCAGTGCCCCGTCGCTAACTGAAGCTTTCTTT. Translation gives CSAPSLTEAFF.